This TCR beta chain was recovered during a study of blood T cell repertoires in COVID-19. Study summary: There were acute and convalescent COVID-19 samples, and they came from the United States, Italy and Spain.

The assay was immunoSEQ multiplex PCR, and TCRdb's table has in-frame clones only and misses some. Altogether about 260,000 clones are present, around 84% being singletons, with the ten largest covering approximately 1.5%. CDR1 LGHNA and CDR2 YNFKEQ come from the germline V gene. This CDR3 region has 15 residues. V was shortened by 6 bases and J by 5 bases, with 17 bases between the two germline ends. The V and J genes are TRBV4-2 and TRBJ2-1, with D maybe TRBD2 (5 bases). The sample was peripheral blood. The TCR was taken from a woman aged 40 to 50 who had recovered from COVID-19. In DNA form, the CDR3 reads TGTGCCAGCAGGCGCACCTTATGGGAGAACAATGAGCAGTTCTTC. Amino acid sequence: CASRRTLWENNEQFF.